This note documents a single TCR beta chain sequence. The data are from a study of blood T cell repertoires in COVID-19. Study information: Sources were T cells, B-cell-depleted T cells, or PBMCs; the material itself was cDNA or gDNA.

Methods used by the authors: Amplified reference gene primers provided the basis for estimating nucleated cell counts. Method: immunoSEQ multiplex PCR; TCRdb's copy keeps in-frame clones and lacks some. V and J calls and clone size come straight from that table; D and trimming were deduced from the DNA. The sample records about 200,000 clones, about nine tenths being singletons. V was clipped by 2 bases and J by 0 bases; unmatched bases: 12. Germline CDR1 is LGHNT and CDR2 is FRNRAP. This CDR3 region has 19 residues. This receptor was taken from a man aged 18 to 30 with active or convalescent COVID-19. Input material: peripheral blood. The chain links TRBV12-5 to TRBJ1-2, with TRBD1 matching over 10 bases. This CDR3 reads CASGLIAGTGVPANYGYTF. CDR3 DNA: TGTGCTAGTGGTTTGATAGCCGGGACAGGGGTCCCAGCTAACTATGGCTACACCTTC.